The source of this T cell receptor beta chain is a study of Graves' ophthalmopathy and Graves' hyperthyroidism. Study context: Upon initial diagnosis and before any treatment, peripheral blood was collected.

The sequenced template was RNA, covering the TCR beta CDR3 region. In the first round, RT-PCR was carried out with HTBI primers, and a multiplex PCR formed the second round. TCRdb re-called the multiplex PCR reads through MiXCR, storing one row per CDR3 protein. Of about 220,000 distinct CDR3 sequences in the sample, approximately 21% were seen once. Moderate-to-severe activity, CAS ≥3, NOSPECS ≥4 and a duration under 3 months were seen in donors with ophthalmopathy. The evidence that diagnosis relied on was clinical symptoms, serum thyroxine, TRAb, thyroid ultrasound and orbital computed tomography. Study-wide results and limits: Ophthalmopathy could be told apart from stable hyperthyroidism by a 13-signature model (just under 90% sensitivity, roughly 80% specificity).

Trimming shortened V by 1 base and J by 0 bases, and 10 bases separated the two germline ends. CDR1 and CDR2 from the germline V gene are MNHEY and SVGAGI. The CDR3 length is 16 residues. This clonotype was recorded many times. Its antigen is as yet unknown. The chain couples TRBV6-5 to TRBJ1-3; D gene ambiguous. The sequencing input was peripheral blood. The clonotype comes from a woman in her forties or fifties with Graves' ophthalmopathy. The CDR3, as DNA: TGTGCCAGCAGTTACTACAGTTCAAGCTCTGGAAACACCATATATTTT. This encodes CASSYYSSSSGNTIYF.